These 14 T cell receptor beta chains originate from one sample sequenced in a study of high-grade serous ovarian cancer treatment subgroups. The repertoire was sequenced with immunoSEQ multiplex PCR; TCRdb's copy has only in-frame clones and lacks some. The profile shows more than 7,500 clones, about 66% of them singletons. Tumor tissue was taken before any definitive surgery or chemotherapy was given. The specimen was tumor tissue. These receptors were taken from a human donor with high-grade serous ovarian cancer.

The chain employs TRBV4-3 and TRBJ2-7; D possibly corresponds to TRBD2 (5 bases). V shed 0 bases and J shed 0 bases, with 6 bases lying between them. Per the germline V gene, CDR1 is LGHNA and CDR2 is YSLEER. CDR3 length: 14 amino acids. CDR3: CASSQELASYEQYF. The DNA for the CDR3 is TGCGCCAGCAGCCAAGAGCTAGCCTCCTACGAGCAGTACTTC.

This clone is medium-sized (0.01 to 0.1%). The rearrangement uses TRBV15 and TRBJ2-3, with 8 positions matching TRBD2. V lost 5 bases and J lost 1; bases outside the gene matches: 8. CDR1 and CDR2 from the germline V gene are LNHNV and YYDKDF (reference sequence). The CDR3 has 16 amino acids. The CDR3 loop is CATSRRQLAGTDTQYF. The DNA for the CDR3 is TGTGCCACCAGCCGAAGGCAACTAGCGGGCACAGATACGCAGTATTTT. Combining the CDR3 with reference TRBV15 and TRBJ2-3 gives the whole variable domain DAMVIQNPRYQVTQFGKPVTLSCSQTLNHNVMYWYQQKSSQAPKLLFHYYDKDFNNEADTPDNFQSRRPNTSFCFLDIRSPGLGDTAMYLCATSRRQLAGTDTQYFGPGTRLTVL.

The chain is built from TRBV6-1 and TRBJ1-3; D is uncertain. Germline values: CDR1 MNHNS, CDR2 SASEGT. There are 13 residues in the CDR3. Deletions cut 7 bases from V and 2 bases from J, with 9 bases between. The CDR3 spells CASTPLPGNTIYF. DNA of the CDR3: TGTGCCAGCACGCCCCTCCCTGGAAACACCATATATTTT.

The V call is TRBV6-5, the J call TRBJ2-1, with TRBD1 identical over 7 bases. Germline V CDR1 and CDR2: MNHEY, SVGAGI. Trimming took 6 bases from V and 0 from J; bases not matched to a gene: 5. CDR3 length equals 15 residues. The CDR3 is CASSHTGASYNEQFF. The CDR3 coding sequence is TGTGCCAGCAGCCACACAGGGGCCTCCTACAATGAGCAGTTCTTC.

This chain uses TRBV5-6 with TRBJ2-7, with TRBD1 matching over 8 bases. The germline V gene encodes CDR1 SGHDT and CDR2 YYEEEE. V was pared by 5 bases and J by 2 bases, with 6 bases of the junction left unmatched. The CDR3 spans 14 residues. The CDR3 here is CASRGADRAYEQYF. The CDR3 region has the DNA TGTGCCAGCAGGGGCGCGGACAGGGCCTACGAGCAGTACTTC.

This clone came up a few times. The chain combines TRBV18 with TRBJ2-7, with D perhaps being TRBD1 or TRBD2 (5 bases each). In germline, CDR1 is KGHSH, CDR2 LQKENI. The CDR3 runs 13 residues. Trimming took off 6 bases at V and 0 bases at J, with 9 bases between the two ends. CDR3 in DNA: TGTGCCAGCTCGGGACGGAGCTCCTACGAGCAGTACTTC. This translates into CASSGRSSYEQYF.

This rearrangement joins TRBV10-2 to TRBJ1-3; no firm D call. CDR3 length equals 15 residues. Germline V gene data show CDR1 as WSHSY and CDR2 as SAAADI. Deletions cut 4 bases from V and 3 bases from J, with 13 bases between. The CDR3: CASSVTDGSGNTIYF. CDR3 DNA sequence: TGCGCCAGCAGTGTCACGGACGGAAGTGGAAACACCATATATTTT.

This rearrangement joins TRBV7-2 to TRBJ1-1, with TRBD1 matching 7 bases. This CDR3 is 16 amino acids long. Germline V gene sequence: CDR1 SGHTA, CDR2 FQGNSA. With V trimmed by 5 bases and J by 1 base, 10 bases remained unmatched. The CDR3 is CASSILTGAANTEAFF. CDR3 DNA sequence: TGTGCCAGCAGCATACTAACAGGGGCCGCGAACACTGAAGCTTTCTTT.

The chain couples TRBV7-2 to TRBJ2-7; TRBD2 might be the D (6 bases). The CDR3 sequence is 13 residues long. Germline V lookup: CDR1 SGHTA, CDR2 FQGNSA. V shed 5 bases and J shed 0 bases, with 8 bases lying between them. Written as DNA, the CDR3 is TGTGCCAGCAGCCGGAGGGGCTCCTACGAGCAGTACTTC. Protein product: CASSRRGSYEQYF.

V gene TRBV7-2 combines with J gene TRBJ2-1; D possibly corresponds to TRBD2 (7 bases). Germline CDR1 is SGHTA and CDR2 is FQGNSA. The CDR3 spans 14 residues. V lost 2 bases, J lost 8 bases, and 13 bases lay in between. CDR3 residues: CASSLWGGADEQFF. In DNA form, the CDR3 reads TGTGCCAGCAGCTTATGGGGGGGGGCGGATGAGCAGTTCTTC.

This chain uses TRBV9 with TRBJ2-7; D is perhaps TRBD2 (6 bases). Germline V CDR1 and CDR2: SGDLS, YYNGEE. The length of the CDR3 is 18 residues. V lost 1 base, J lost 0 bases, and 20 bases lay in between. CDR3 coding DNA: TGTGCCAGCAGCGTAATGGTGGGGGGACTTCTAGGCTCCTACGAGCAGTACTTC. This codes for CASSVMVGGLLGSYEQYF.

The gene calls are TRBV21-1 and TRBJ2-7; TRBD2 was called by the table and not checked on the DNA. TRBV21-1 is deemed a pseudogene. This CDR3 comprises 18 residues. Here the CDR3 reads CASSKRLAGGPDGYEQYF. The CDR3 DNA sequence: TGTGCCAGCAGCAAACGTTTAGCGGGAGGGCCAGATGGCTACGAGCAGTACTTC.

The table lists this clone with a few counts. V usage is TRBV2 and J usage is TRBJ1-5; 7 nucleotides agree with TRBD1. CDR3 length equals 13 residues. The ends lost 6 bases at V and 7 bases at J; junction bases unmatched: 6. Germline CDR1 and CDR2: SNHLY and FYNNEI. The CDR3 sequence: CASRGQGEQPQHF. CDR3 bases: TGTGCCAGCAGGGGTCAGGGGGAACAGCCCCAGCATTTT. The whole variable domain, filled in from reference TRBV2 and TRBJ1-5, reads EPEVTQTPSHQVTQMGQEVILRCVPISNHLYFYWYRQILGQKVEFLVSFYNNEISEKSEIFDDQFSVERPDGSNFTLKIRSTKLEDSAMYFCASRGQGEQPQHFGDGTRLSIL.

The chain has TRBV7-3 and TRBJ2-2; D gene uncertain. The CDR3 has 16 residues. V was pared by 3 bases and J by 0 bases, with 11 bases between. Germline CDR1 SGHTA, CDR2 FQGTGA. The CDR3 nucleotides read TGTGCCAGCAGCTTCTCCGGGCTTGCGAACACCGGGGAGCTGTTTTTT. It yields the protein CASSFSGLANTGELFF.